Listed here are 24 T cell receptor beta chains from one sample, sequenced in a study of blood T cell repertoires in COVID-19 (dated by TCRdb to the early 2020s). The library was obtained by the immunoSEQ multiplex PCR assay. Imported from immuneACCESS, the table was reduced by TCRdb to in-frame sequences with V and J called. These copies leave out some clones; in studies compared against another copy, an unresolved V gene accounts for under half, and the cause of the remainder is not known. Within this sample are 250,000 or so clones, with around 89% of them counted one time only. Of the sample, 2.5% falls within the top ten clones. The specimen was PBMCs or T cells enriched from blood (not recorded which). Every receptor here comes from a woman aged 40 to 55 with acute COVID-19.

The chain joins TRBV19 to TRBJ2-1, with TRBD1 as a possible D gene (6 bases). The CDR3 covers 14 residues. V was clipped by 7 bases and J by 2 bases, with 12 bases between them. The germline V gene has CDR1 LNHDA and CDR2 SQIVND (reference sequence). The CDR3 reads CASTATGTYNEQFF. CDR3 nucleotide sequence: TGTGCCAGTACCGCGACAGGAACCTACAATGAGCAGTTCTTC.

The chain employs TRBV7-2 and TRBJ1-3; no firm D call. Germline V lookup: CDR1 SGHTA, CDR2 FQGNSA. CDR3 length equals 13 residues. The ends were cut back, 5 bases at V and 2 bases at J, with 7 bases in the middle. In nucleotides, the CDR3 is TGTGCCAGCAGCCCAGGTGCTGGAAACACCATATATTTT. It yields the protein CASSPGAGNTIYF.

The chain has TRBV5-1 and TRBJ2-5; D unresolved. Trimming cost V 0 bases and J 4 bases, with 10 bases left between them. CDR3 length: 14 amino acids. Germline-derived CDR1 and CDR2 are SGHRS and YFSETQ. This chain's CDR3 is CASSLASVPETQYF. For the CDR3, the DNA is TGCGCCAGCAGCTTGGCGTCAGTCCCAGAGACCCAGTACTTC.

The gene calls are TRBV7-9 and TRBJ1-6; the D is unclear. The CDR3 totals 17 residues. V lost 3 bases, J lost 9 bases, and 21 bases lay in between. Per germline, CDR1 SEHNR and CDR2 FQNEAQ (reference sequence). The CDR3 sequence is CASSFWAHNGSGSPLHF. The CDR3 DNA reads TGTGCCAGCAGCTTCTGGGCCCACAACGGATCCGGTTCACCCCTCCACTTT.

The gene calls are TRBV5-1 and TRBJ2-1; TRBD2 might be the D (6 bases). This CDR3 comprises 20 residues. V was shortened by 0 bases and J by 8 bases, with 30 bases between the two germline ends. Germline V gene data show CDR1 as SGHRS and CDR2 as YFSETQ. The DNA for the CDR3 is TGCGCCAGCAGCTTGGACCTGAAAGAGTGGAGGGGTGGTGTACGTGATGAGCAGTTCTTC. This gives the protein CASSLDLKEWRGGVRDEQFF. Combining the CDR3 with reference TRBV5-1 and TRBJ2-1 gives the whole variable domain KAGVTQTPRYLIKTRGQQVTLSCSPISGHRSVSWYQQTPGQGLQFLFEYFSETQRNKGNFPGRFSGRQFSNSRSEMNVSTLELGDSALYLCASSLDLKEWRGGVRDEQFFGPGTRLTVL.

The rearrangement links TRBV27 to TRBJ1-1, with D tentatively TRBD1 (6 bases). Germline assignment: CDR1 MNHEY and CDR2 SMNVEV (reference sequence). V lost 5 bases and J 12 bases, leaving 10 bases between the germline ends. CDR3 length equals 10 residues. The CDR3 is CASSQQGTFF. As DNA, the CDR3 is TGTGCCAGCAGTCAACAGGGTACTTTCTTT.

This clone was observed once. V usage is TRBV7-2 and J usage is TRBJ1-1, with D perhaps TRBD1 (5 bases). V gave up 5 bases and J gave up 5 bases, with 12 bases separating them. The CDR3 is 13 residues long. Germline V CDR1 and CDR2: SGHTA, FQGNSA. CDR3 coding DNA: TGTGCCAGCAGCCGAGATCGGGGGACTGAAGCTTTCTTT. Protein: CASSRDRGTEAFF.

V and J are TRBV10-1 and TRBJ2-1; 7 positions match TRBD2. CDR1 and CDR2 (germline): WNHNN, SYGVQD (reference sequence). This CDR3 spans 16 amino acids. J gave up 1 base and V 3 bases, and 6 bases lay outside the gene matches. Here the CDR3 reads CASSDRGRGSYNEQFF. The CDR3 nucleotides read TGCGCCAGCAGTGACCGAGGGAGGGGATCCTACAATGAGCAGTTCTTC.

CDR3 region: CASRVTGGGSDTQYF. CDR3 nucleotides: TGTGCCAGCAGAGTTACCGGGGGTGGTTCAGATACGCAGTATTTT. This sequence joins TRBV5-4 and TRBJ2-3; possible D gene TRBD2, 6 bases. Looked up from germline, CDR1 is SGHNT and CDR2 is YYREEE (reference sequence). CDR3 length: 15 residues. Between the trimmed V and J ends, which lost 5 bases and 4 bases, there was a span of 17 bases.

V usage is TRBV2 and J usage is TRBJ1-4; 7 nucleotides align to TRBD1. V lost 3 bases, J lost 5 bases, and 6 bases stayed unmatched. Germline assignment: CDR1 SNHLY and CDR2 FYNNEI. The CDR3 has 15 residues. The CDR3 DNA follows: TGTGCCAGCAGTGATTGGGGACAGCTCAATGAAAAACTGTTTTTT. This sequence encodes CASSDWGQLNEKLFF.

The genes are TRBV5-1 and TRBJ1-5; 10 nucleotides line up with TRBD1. Germline CDR1 is SGHRS and CDR2 is YFSETQ. The CDR3 sequence is 14 residues long. J lost 7 bases, V lost 4 bases, and 5 bases had no gene match. The CDR3 here is CASSVGTGEQPQHF. CDR3 nucleotides: TGCGCCAGCAGCGTCGGGACAGGGGAGCAGCCCCAGCATTTT.

The chain couples TRBV12-3 or TRBV12-4 to TRBJ2-7; TRBD2 might be the D (6 bases). This CDR3 has 11 amino acids. V was trimmed by 8 bases and J by 4 bases, leaving 9 bases between them. The CDR3 spells CASRERYEQYF. The CDR3 DNA is TGTGCCAGCCGGGAGAGATACGAGCAGTACTTC.

This clone was picked up a small number of times. This chain joins TRBV6-5 and TRBJ1-1; D gene uncertain. The V end lost 6 bases, the J end lost 5 bases, and 13 bases lay between the germline ends. The V gene's germline CDR1 is MNHEY and CDR2 SVGAGI. The CDR3 has 13 residues. CDR3 region: CASRRAVGTEAFF. As DNA, the CDR3 is TGTGCCAGCAGGAGGGCGGTGGGGACTGAAGCTTTCTTT.

The V gene is TRBV18, the J gene TRBJ1-3; TRBD1 agrees at 9 bases. J was trimmed by 2 bases and V by 6 bases; bases with no gene match: 8. The CDR3 length is 16 residues. The germline V gene encodes CDR1 KGHSH and CDR2 LQKENI. CDR3 sequence: CASSPLGTGPGNTIYF. CDR3 DNA: TGTGCCAGCTCTCCATTAGGGACAGGGCCTGGAAACACCATATATTTT.

This chain uses TRBV7-2 with TRBJ2-1; TRBD2 agrees at 8 bases. This CDR3 is 14 amino acids long. With V trimmed by 5 bases and J by 10 bases, 10 bases remained unmatched. The germline V gene encodes CDR1 SGHTA and CDR2 FQGNSA. The CDR3 DNA follows: TGTGCCAGCAGCCGGACTAGCACCACCCACGAGCAGTTCTTC. This encodes CASSRTSTTHEQFF.

This chain links TRBV5-4 with TRBJ1-2, with 10 bases identical to TRBD1. This CDR3 spans 14 amino acids. V shed 4 bases and J 4 bases; nucleotides not matched to a gene: 4. Germline CDR1 SGHNT, CDR2 YYREEE (reference sequence). CDR3 DNA sequence: TGTGCCAGCAGCAGCAGGGACAGGGGCTATGGCTACACCTTC. Its translation: CASSSRDRGYGYTF. The entire variable domain, with the rest obtained from reference TRBV5-4 and TRBJ1-2, is as follows: ETGVTQSPTHLIKTRGQQVTLRCSSQSGHNTVSWYQQALGQGPQFIFQYYREEENGRGNFPPRFSGLQFPNYSSELNVNALELDDSALYLCASSSRDRGYGYTFGSGTRLTVV.

The V call is TRBV7-2, the J call TRBJ1-1, with D uncertain. Trimming took 6 bases from V and 0 from J, leaving 11 bases between them. The CDR3 spans 14 residues. CDR1 is SGHTA and CDR2 is FQGNSA in the germline V gene. This CDR3 reads CASSFKAVNTEAFF. DNA of the CDR3: TGTGCCAGCAGTTTCAAGGCGGTGAACACTGAAGCTTTCTTT. Full variable domain (missing parts from reference TRBV7-2 and TRBJ1-1): GAGVSQSPSNKVTEKGKDVELRCDPISGHTALYWYRQSLGQGLEFLIYFQGNSAPDKSGLPSDRFSAERTGGSVSTLTIQRTQQEDSAVYLCASSFKAVNTEAFFGQGTRLTVV.

The gene calls are TRBV14 and TRBJ1-6; 7 nucleotides line up with TRBD1. This CDR3 contains 13 residues. Looked up from germline, CDR1 is SGHDN and CDR2 is FVKESK. V dropped 4 bases and J dropped 10; count of bases not matched to a gene: 4. The CDR3 is CASSLQGGSPLHF. The CDR3 region has the DNA TGTGCCAGCAGCCTCCAGGGGGGATCACCCCTCCACTTT.

The J gene is TRBJ2-2, the V gene TRBV10-1; D might be TRBD2 (6 bases). V shed 6 bases and J shed 4 bases, with 18 bases lying between them. Germline V gene lookup returns CDR1 WNHNN and CDR2 SYGVQD (reference sequence). CDR3 size: 16 residues. The CDR3 protein is CASSPEGGAGTGELFF. CDR3 coding DNA: TGCGCCAGCAGCCCCGAAGGAGGGGCTGGCACCGGGGAGCTGTTTTTT.

CDR3 bases: TGTGCCAGCAGCCAAATTTCCGGGACAGGGGTCGGCTCTGGCTACACCTTC. Its translation is CASSQISGTGVGSGYTF. The rearrangement joins TRBV14 to TRBJ1-2; the match to TRBD1 covers 10 bases. Germline V lookup: CDR1 SGHDN, CDR2 FVKESK. After removal of 2 bases from V and 7 bases from J, the junction contained 13 bases not matched to a gene. The CDR3 contains 17 residues.

The chain employs TRBV19 and TRBJ2-7; D perhaps matches TRBD1 (6 bases). The length of the CDR3 is 13 residues. Per the germline V gene, CDR1 is LNHDA and CDR2 is SQIVND (reference sequence). V dropped 3 bases and J dropped 6 bases, with 12 bases sitting between them. Here the CDR3 DNA reads TGTGCCAGTAGTATGTACAGGGCTGGCGAGCAGTACTTC. Encoded protein: CASSMYRAGEQYF.

For the CDR3, the DNA is TGTGCCACCAGTGAAGGGACAGAAAAACTGTTTTTT. It is translated as CATSEGTEKLFF. The chain employs TRBV24-1 and TRBJ1-4, with D perhaps TRBD1 (6 bases). Germline V gene lookup returns CDR1 KGHDR and CDR2 SFDVKD. V lost 4 bases and J lost 8, with 7 bases in between. There are 12 residues in the CDR3.

The rearrangement links TRBV6-2 or TRBV6-3 to TRBJ1-2; D is uncertain. The germline V gene has CDR1 MNHEY and CDR2 SVGEGT. Trimming took off 4 bases at V and 6 bases at J, with 15 bases between the two ends. This CDR3 region has 14 residues. CDR3: CASSSWREMDGYTF. The CDR3 nucleotides read TGTGCCAGCAGTTCCTGGAGGGAGATGGATGGCTACACCTTC.

This clone was recorded only once. This chain joins TRBV9 and TRBJ2-5; 14 bases align to TRBD2. The CDR3 covers 16 residues. Germline values: CDR1 SGDLS, CDR2 YYNGEE. V was clipped by 0 bases and J by 4 bases; unmatched bases: 2. The CDR3 DNA reads as TGTGCCAGCAGCGTAGAAGGACTAGCGGGGGGAGAGACCCAGTACTTC. The encoded protein is CASSVEGLAGGETQYF.